Listed below are T cell receptor beta chains from one sample, sequenced in a study of T-cell reconstitution after alpha-beta-depleted transplantation in children. From the PCR reads, TCRdb called clonotypes with MiXCR, one entry per CDR3 protein. The profile shows over 550,000 distinct CDR3 sequences, roughly a tenth of them singletons. This sample comprised PBMCs from the stem cell graft donor, obtained from the stem cell graft. All receptors derive from a human donor who donated a stem cell graft to a child with acute myeloid leukemia. The CDR3 runs from the conserved cysteine through the conserved F or W. The order of the fields is clone size, J gene, V gene, D gene, CDR3 protein, CDR3 DNA. A D gene is named only where the DNA matches it firmly. Only some rows state a clone size, as once, few, many or a class for expanded clones.

many | TRBJ2-7 | TRBV29-1 | NA | CSASLGYEQYF | TGCAGCGCCTCATTGGGGTACGAGCAGTACTTC
many | TRBJ2-2 | TRBV7-8 | NA | CASSYQGSLGELFF | TGTGCCAGCAGCTATCAAGGGAGCCTCGGGGAGCTGTTTTTT
few | TRBJ2-3 | TRBV15 | NA | CATSLYATDTQYF | TGTGCCACCAGTCTCTACGCCACAGATACGCAGTATTTT
few | TRBJ2-3 | TRBV9 | NA | CASSVDSGDADTQYF | TGTGCCAGCAGCGTAGATTCGGGGGATGCAGATACGCAGTATTTT
few | TRBJ2-1 | TRBV6-2/TRBV6-3 | TRBD2 | CASSYSGLAGSSYNEQFF | TGTGCCAGCAGTTACTCAGGACTAGCTGGAAGCTCCTACAATGAGCAGTTCTTC
NA | TRBJ2-7 | TRBV6-2/TRBV6-3 | NA | CASSPGEVQTYEQYF | TGTGCCAGCAGTCCCGGGGAGGTTCAGACCTACGAGCAGTACTTC
once | TRBJ1-4 | TRBV30 | NA | CAWSVVGGGEKLFF | TGTGCCTGGAGTGTAGTAGGTGGGGGGGAAAAACTGTTTTTT
NA | TRBJ2-5 | TRBV7-2 | NA | CASSSAGGGQETQYF | TGTGCCAGCAGCTCAGCAGGGGGAGGCCAAGAGACCCAGTACTTC
few | TRBJ2-1 | TRBV5-1 | TRBD2 | CASSPTGTSGRLSYNEQFF | TGCGCCAGCAGCCCAACCGGGACTAGCGGGAGGTTATCCTACAATGAGCAGTTCTTC
NA | TRBJ1-5 | TRBV5-6 | NA | CASSFRSAVNQPQHF | TGTGCCAGCAGCTTTCGGTCGGCAGTCAATCAGCCCCAGCATTTT
few | TRBJ2-4 | TRBV7-2 | NA | CASSLGPPKNIQYF | TGTGCCAGCAGCCTCGGACCTCCCAAAAACATTCAGTACTTC
few | TRBJ1-4 | TRBV7-9 | NA | CASRRRGEKLFF | TGTGCCAGCCGCCGGCGAGGGGAAAAACTGTTTTTT
NA | TRBJ2-3 | TRBV7-9 | NA | CASSLDVTVTDTQYF | TGTGCCAGCAGCTTAGACGTGACAGTAACAGATACGCAGTATTTT
few | TRBJ1-1 | TRBV7-9 | NA | CASSDTRANTEAFF | TGTGCCAGCAGCGACACCAGGGCGAACACTGAAGCTTTCTTT
NA | TRBJ2-7 | TRBV11-3 | NA | CASSLFKDGEQYF | TGTGCCAGCAGCTTATTCAAGGATGGCGAGCAGTACTTC
few | TRBJ2-2 | TRBV6-2/TRBV6-3 | TRBD1 | CASTYGTGVGTGELFF | TGTGCCAGCACCTACGGGACAGGGGTTGGCACCGGGGAGCTGTTTTTT
many | TRBJ2-2 | TRBV4-3 | NA | CASSPGTFTGELFF | TGCGCCAGCAGCCCCGGGACTTTCACCGGGGAGCTGTTTTTT
NA | TRBJ1-1 | TRBV19 | NA | CASSIHSRLNTEAFF | TGTGCCAGTAGTATACATTCCAGATTGAACACTGAAGCTTTCTTT
many | TRBJ2-7 | TRBV6-2/TRBV6-3 | TRBD2 | CASKPGLAGHEQYF | TGTGCCAGCAAGCCGGGACTAGCGGGGCACGAGCAGTACTTC
NA | TRBJ1-5 | TRBV20-1 | NA | CSARPASNQPQHF | TGCAGTGCTAGGCCAGCTAGCAATCAGCCCCAGCATTTT
few | TRBJ2-2 | TRBV7-2 | TRBD2 | CASSTGLGNTGELFF | TGTGCCAGCAGCACGGGACTAGGGAACACCGGGGAGCTGTTTTTT
few | TRBJ1-1 | TRBV7-9 | NA | CASSPSPGFMNTEAFF | TGTGCCAGCAGCCCAAGTCCAGGGTTCATGAACACTGAAGCTTTCTTT
NA | TRBJ2-1 | TRBV5-1 | NA | CASSSLGREQFF | TGCGCCAGCAGCTCCCTGGGCAGGGAGCAGTTCTTC
few | TRBJ2-7 | TRBV20-1 | TRBD2 | CSAVAGGWNEQYF | TGCAGTGCTGTAGCGGGAGGGTGGAACGAGCAGTACTTC
NA | TRBJ2-1 | TRBV19 | NA | CASTQAGPSSYNEQFF | TGTGCCAGTACCCAGGCGGGTCCAAGCTCCTACAATGAGCAGTTCTTC
many | TRBJ2-5 | TRBV14 | TRBD2 | CASSQDGTSGLRTQYF | TGTGCCAGCAGCCAAGACGGGACTAGCGGGTTAAGGACCCAGTACTTC
NA | TRBJ1-5 | TRBV3-1 | NA | CASSQGGDQPQHF | TGTGCCAGCAGCCAAGGGGGCGATCAGCCCCAGCATTTT